Sequencing of this TCR beta chain was carried out in a study of blood T cell repertoires in COVID-19. For the study at large: Specimens from acute and convalescent COVID-19 originated in the United States, Italy and Spain. The cDNA or gDNA used as material had been derived from T cells, B-cell-depleted T cells, or PBMCs.

From germline, CDR1 is LGHNA and CDR2 YNFKEQ. The CDR3 contains 13 residues. V was pared by 9 bases and J by 3 bases, with 7 bases of the junction left unmatched. This clone occurred once. TCRdb keeps only in-frame clones here, not all; method: immunoSEQ multiplex PCR. Of about 210,000 clones in the sample, approximately 82% were seen once. This TCR derives from a woman between 50 and 59 years old with acute or convalescent COVID-19. This chain connects TRBV4-2 to TRBJ1-2, with TRBD1 matching 7 bases. Sequenced input: peripheral blood. As DNA, the CDR3 is TGTGCCAGTACCGGGACAGAAGACTATGGCTACACCTTC. This gives the protein CASTGTEDYGYTF.